This is a list of T cell receptor beta chains from one sample in a study of T cells after somatic rescue of genetic block. This table comes from immunoSEQ multiplex PCR, and its TCRdb copy is limited to in-frame clones, with some not included. Of about 67,000 clones in the sample, under 95% were seen once. Source material: peripheral blood mononuclear cells (PBMCs). The receptors shown here come from a man aged 35 to 55. Both conserved end residues are part of each CDR3. The D gene is left open where the match is weak.

J gene: TRBJ2-3
V gene: TRBV5-6
D gene: TRBD2
CDR3 protein: CASSLELAGTTDTQYF

J gene: TRBJ2-7
V gene: TRBV27
D gene: -
CDR3 protein: CASSLSRWDTYYEQYF

J gene: TRBJ1-3
V gene: TRBV5-1
D gene: -
CDR3 protein: CASSLGLGESSGNTIYF

J gene: TRBJ1-5
V gene: TRBV2
D gene: -
CDR3 protein: CASKSRLGDQPQHF

J gene: TRBJ1-4
V gene: TRBV6-6
D gene: -
CDR3 protein: CASTAFSGGNEKLFF

J gene: TRBJ1-5
V gene: TRBV19
D gene: -
CDR3 protein: CASSIGSRSNQPQHF

J gene: TRBJ1-2
V gene: TRBV2
D gene: -
CDR3 protein: CASSELGNYGYTF

J gene: TRBJ2-1
V gene: TRBV6-4
D gene: -
CDR3 protein: CASSEGSTTNEQFF

J gene: TRBJ2-3
V gene: TRBV13
D gene: -
CDR3 protein: CASSQGTGTLPTQYF

J gene: TRBJ2-3
V gene: TRBV11-3
D gene: -
CDR3 protein: CASSPGQGTDTQYF

J gene: TRBJ2-1
V gene: TRBV6-4
D gene: TRBD2
CDR3 protein: CASSDSTSGSNEQFF

J gene: TRBJ1-5
V gene: TRBV6-1
D gene: -
CDR3 protein: CASRPGRPHQPQHF

J gene: TRBJ1-1
V gene: TRBV5-5
D gene: -
CDR3 protein: CASSLDPMRNTEAFF

J gene: TRBJ1-2
V gene: TRBV7-6
D gene: -
CDR3 protein: CASSLGQSYGYTF

J gene: TRBJ2-7
V gene: TRBV7-9
D gene: -
CDR3 protein: CASSPHYGEQYF

J gene: TRBJ2-7
V gene: TRBV10-3
D gene: -
CDR3 protein: CAISLQVNYEQYF

J gene: TRBJ2-1
V gene: TRBV5-1
D gene: -
CDR3 protein: CASSPDSGSYNEQFF

J gene: TRBJ2-1
V gene: TRBV25-1
D gene: -
CDR3 protein: CASSNTPGGADYNEQFF

J gene: TRBJ1-2
V gene: TRBV25-1
D gene: TRBD1
CDR3 protein: CASSEDRGYGYTF

J gene: TRBJ2-5
V gene: TRBV9
D gene: TRBD1
CDR3 protein: CASSVTGGQETQYF

J gene: TRBJ1-5
V gene: TRBV5-6
D gene: -
CDR3 protein: CASSPGPTQPQHF

J gene: TRBJ1-2
V gene: TRBV6-6
D gene: TRBD1
CDR3 protein: CASSYGSQGAFGYTF

J gene: TRBJ2-1
V gene: TRBV10-1
D gene: TRBD1
CDR3 protein: CASSEGTGAGSEQFF

J gene: TRBJ2-1
V gene: TRBV14
D gene: TRBD1
CDR3 protein: CASSRTGDSYNEQFF

J gene: TRBJ2-2
V gene: TRBV28
D gene: -
CDR3 protein: CASSFPGELFF

J gene: TRBJ1-6
V gene: TRBV6-1
D gene: -
CDR3 protein: CASSEAPHSSPLHF

J gene: TRBJ1-1
V gene: TRBV28
D gene: -
CDR3 protein: CASGEGDTEAFF

J gene: TRBJ2-7
V gene: TRBV20-1
D gene: -
CDR3 protein: CSARGQYEQYF

J gene: TRBJ1-3
V gene: TRBV6-1
D gene: -
CDR3 protein: CASSDTTGATNTIYF

J gene: TRBJ2-7
V gene: TRBV5-1
D gene: -
CDR3 protein: CASSLTTGEPAEQYF

J gene: TRBJ1-4
V gene: TRBV5-1
D gene: TRBD1
CDR3 protein: CASSRDSRNEKLFF

J gene: TRBJ2-3
V gene: TRBV5-5
D gene: TRBD1
CDR3 protein: CASMKGSKGAGDTQYF

J gene: TRBJ2-4
V gene: TRBV2
D gene: TRBD1
CDR3 protein: CASRGQGGAKNIQYF

J gene: TRBJ1-1
V gene: TRBV11-2
D gene: -
CDR3 protein: CASRPSVNTEAFF

J gene: TRBJ2-3
V gene: TRBV5-6
D gene: TRBD1
CDR3 protein: CASSSLQGLGTDTQYF